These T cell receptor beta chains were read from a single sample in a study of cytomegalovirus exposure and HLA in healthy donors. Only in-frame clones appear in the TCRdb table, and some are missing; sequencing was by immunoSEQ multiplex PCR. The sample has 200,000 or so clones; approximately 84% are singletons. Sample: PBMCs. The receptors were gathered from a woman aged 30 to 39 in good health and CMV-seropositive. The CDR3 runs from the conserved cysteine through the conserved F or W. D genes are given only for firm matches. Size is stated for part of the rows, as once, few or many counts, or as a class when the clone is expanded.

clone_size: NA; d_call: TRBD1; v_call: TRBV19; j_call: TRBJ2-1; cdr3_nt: TGTGCCAGTAGACGGCCGGGACAGGGGGCGTTCAATGAGCAGTTCTTC; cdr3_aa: CASRRPGQGAFNEQFF
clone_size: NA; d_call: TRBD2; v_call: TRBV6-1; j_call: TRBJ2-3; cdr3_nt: TGTGCCAGCAGGAAGGGACTAGCGGGAGGAGATACGCAGTATTTT; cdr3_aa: CASRKGLAGGDTQYF
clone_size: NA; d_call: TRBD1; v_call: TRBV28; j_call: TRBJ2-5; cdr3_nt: TGTGCCAGCAGTTTGCCCCAGGGACAGGACCTTAAAGAGACCCAGTACTTC; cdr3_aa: CASSLPQGQDLKETQYF
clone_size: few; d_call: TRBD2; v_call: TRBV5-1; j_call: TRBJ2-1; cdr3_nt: TGCGCCAGCAGCTTGAATCTAGCGGGGGGGGGCTCCTACAATGAGCAGTTCTTC; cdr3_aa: CASSLNLAGGGSYNEQFF
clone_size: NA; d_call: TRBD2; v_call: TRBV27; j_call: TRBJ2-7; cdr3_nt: TGTGCCAGCAGTTTAGGGGCGACTAGCGGGAGAAACTACGAGCAGTACTTC; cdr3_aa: CASSLGATSGRNYEQYF
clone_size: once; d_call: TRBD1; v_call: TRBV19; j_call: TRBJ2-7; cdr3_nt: TGTGCCAGTTCGGGACAGCTCACCTACGAGCAGTACTTC; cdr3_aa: CASSGQLTYEQYF
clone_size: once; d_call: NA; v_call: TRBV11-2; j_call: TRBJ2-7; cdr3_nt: TGTGCCAGCAGCGATACCTTACACTACGAGCAGTACTTC; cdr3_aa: CASSDTLHYEQYF
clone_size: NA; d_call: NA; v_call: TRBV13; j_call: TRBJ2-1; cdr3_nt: TGTGCCAGCAGCTCCCTAGCTGAGCAGTTCTTC; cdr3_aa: CASSSLAEQFF
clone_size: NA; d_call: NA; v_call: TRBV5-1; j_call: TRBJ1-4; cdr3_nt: TGCGCCAGCAGCTTGGCAGGCGAGTTTAATGAAAAACTGTTTTTT; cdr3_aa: CASSLAGEFNEKLFF
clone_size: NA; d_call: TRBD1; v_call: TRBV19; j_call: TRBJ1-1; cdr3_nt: TGTGCCAGTACCCAGGGGGGCGGTGGCACTGAAGCTTTCTTT; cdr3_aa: CASTQGGGGTEAFF
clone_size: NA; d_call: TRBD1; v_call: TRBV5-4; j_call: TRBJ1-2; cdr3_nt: TGTGCCAGCACCCCTTGGACAGGGCGTGTCGATGGCTACACCTTC; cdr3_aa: CASTPWTGRVDGYTF
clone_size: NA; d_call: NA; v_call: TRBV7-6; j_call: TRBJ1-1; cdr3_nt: TGTGCCAGCAGCTCTTCACAGGGCACTGAAGCCTTCTTT; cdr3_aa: CASSSSQGTEAFF
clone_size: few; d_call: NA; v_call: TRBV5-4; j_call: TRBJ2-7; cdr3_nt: TGTGCCAGCAGTAGGGGGGGTTTCTACGAGCAGTACTTC; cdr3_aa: CASSRGGFYEQYF
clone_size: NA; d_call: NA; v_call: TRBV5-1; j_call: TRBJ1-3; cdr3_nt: TGCGCCAGCAGCAAGACAGGCATCCGAAACACCATATATTTT; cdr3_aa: CASSKTGIRNTIYF
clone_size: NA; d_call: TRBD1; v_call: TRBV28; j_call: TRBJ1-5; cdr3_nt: TGTGCCAGCAAACCAGGGGGTGTCAGCCAGCCCCAGCATTTT; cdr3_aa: CASKPGGVSQPQHF